This T cell receptor (beta chain) was documented in a study of blood T cell repertoires in COVID-19. Some clones are missing from TCRdb's copy, which holds only in-frame ones; the method was immunoSEQ multiplex PCR. This sample has a few hundred thousand clones, with around four fifths found just once. The CDR3 has 18 residues. The V segment lost 0 bases and the J segment 7 bases; nucleotides outside the gene matches: 15. CDR1 is MGHRA, CDR2 YSYEKL, per germline. Categorization into cohorts depended on clinical history that participants reported. The sequencing input was PBMCs or T cells enriched from blood (not recorded which). This sequence originates from a young man with acute COVID-19. The V and J genes are TRBV4-1 and TRBJ2-1; 7 bases align to TRBD2. The CDR3 sequence is CASSQDLGGGFRSNEQFF. The CDR3 DNA reads as TGCGCCAGCAGCCAAGATCTGGGCGGGGGTTTTAGATCGAATGAGCAGTTCTTC.